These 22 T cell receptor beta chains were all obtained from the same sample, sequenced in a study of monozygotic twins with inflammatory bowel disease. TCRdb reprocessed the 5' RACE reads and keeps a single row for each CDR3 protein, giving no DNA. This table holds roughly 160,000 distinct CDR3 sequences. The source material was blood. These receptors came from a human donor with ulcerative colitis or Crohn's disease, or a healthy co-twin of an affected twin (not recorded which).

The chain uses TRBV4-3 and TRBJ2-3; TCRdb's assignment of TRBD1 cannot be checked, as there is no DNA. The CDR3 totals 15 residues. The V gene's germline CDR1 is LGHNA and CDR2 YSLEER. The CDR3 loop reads CASSPDRGSTDTQYF.

CDR3: CASSYRGADEQYF. The chain recombines TRBV5-1 with TRBJ2-7; TCRdb's D call of TRBD1 is untestable without DNA. Looked up from germline, CDR1 is SGHRS and CDR2 is YFSETQ. The CDR3 loop spans 13 amino acids. Complete variable domain (other parts from reference TRBV5-1 and TRBJ2-7): KAGVTQTPRYLIKTRGQQVTLSCSPISGHRSVSWYQQTPGQGLQFLFEYFSETQRNKGNFPGRFSGRQFSNSRSEMNVSTLELGDSALYLCASSYRGADEQYFGPGTRLTVT.

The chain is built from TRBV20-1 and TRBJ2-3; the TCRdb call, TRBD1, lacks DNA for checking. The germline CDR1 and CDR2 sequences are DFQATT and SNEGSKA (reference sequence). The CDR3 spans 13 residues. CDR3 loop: CSASSGGRDTQYF.

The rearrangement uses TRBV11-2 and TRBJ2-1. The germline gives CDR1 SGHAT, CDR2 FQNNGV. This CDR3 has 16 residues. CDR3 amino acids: CASSLAAFSRYNEQFF.

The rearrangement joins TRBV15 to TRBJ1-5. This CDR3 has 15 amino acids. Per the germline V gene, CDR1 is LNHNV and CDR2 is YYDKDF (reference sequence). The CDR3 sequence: CATSRDKAYNQPQHF.

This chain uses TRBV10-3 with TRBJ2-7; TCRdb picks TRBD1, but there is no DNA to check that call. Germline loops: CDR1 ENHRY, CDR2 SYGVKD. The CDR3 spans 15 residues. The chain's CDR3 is CAIRTHPGQTYEQYF.

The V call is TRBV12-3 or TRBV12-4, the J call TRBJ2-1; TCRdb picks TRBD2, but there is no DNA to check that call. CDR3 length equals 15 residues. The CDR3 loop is CASSLSSGRAGEQLF.

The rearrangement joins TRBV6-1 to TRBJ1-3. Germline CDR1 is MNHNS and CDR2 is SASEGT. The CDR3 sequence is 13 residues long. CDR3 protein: CASVRLDGNTIYF.

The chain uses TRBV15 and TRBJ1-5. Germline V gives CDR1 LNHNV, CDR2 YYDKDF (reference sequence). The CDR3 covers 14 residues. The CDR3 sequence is CATSRERDGWSQHF.

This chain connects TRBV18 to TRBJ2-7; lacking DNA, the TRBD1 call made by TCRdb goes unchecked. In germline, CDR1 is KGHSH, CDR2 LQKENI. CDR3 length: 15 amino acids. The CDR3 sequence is CASSLFSPSGGVQYF.

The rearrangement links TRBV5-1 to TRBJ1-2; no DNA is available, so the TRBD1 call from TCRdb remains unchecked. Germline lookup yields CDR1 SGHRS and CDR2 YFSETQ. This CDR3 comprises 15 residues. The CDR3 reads CASSPSGTTTQGYTF.

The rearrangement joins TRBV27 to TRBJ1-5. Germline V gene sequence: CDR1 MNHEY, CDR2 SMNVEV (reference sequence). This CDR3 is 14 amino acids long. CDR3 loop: CASSLEPSNQPQHF.

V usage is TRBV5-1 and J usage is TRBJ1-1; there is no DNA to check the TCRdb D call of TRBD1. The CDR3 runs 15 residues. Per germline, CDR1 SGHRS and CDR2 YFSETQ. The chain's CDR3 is CASSLRAAVNTEAFF. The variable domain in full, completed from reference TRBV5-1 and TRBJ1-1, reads KAGVTQTPRYLIKTRGQQVTLSCSPISGHRSVSWYQQTPGQGLQFLFEYFSETQRNKGNFPGRFSGRQFSNSRSEMNVSTLELGDSALYLCASSLRAAVNTEAFFGQGTRLTVV.

CDR3 amino acids: CASSLVLTSGRTNTQYF. V and J are TRBV7-8 and TRBJ2-3; TCRdb calls TRBD2, which cannot be checked without DNA. The CDR3 loop spans 17 amino acids. Per the germline V gene, CDR1 is SGHVS and CDR2 is FQNEAQ.

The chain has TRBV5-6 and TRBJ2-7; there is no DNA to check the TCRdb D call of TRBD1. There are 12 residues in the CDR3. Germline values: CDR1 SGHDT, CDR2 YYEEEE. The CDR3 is CASSLQGNEQYF.

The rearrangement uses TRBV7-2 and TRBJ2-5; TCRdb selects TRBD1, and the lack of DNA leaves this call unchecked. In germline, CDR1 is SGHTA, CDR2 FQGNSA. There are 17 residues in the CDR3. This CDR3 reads CASSLAGTGGAYETQYF.

The CDR3: CASSSSSGGTYNEQFF. This chain connects TRBV12-3 or TRBV12-4 to TRBJ2-1; TCRdb picks TRBD2, but there is no DNA to check that call. The CDR3 totals 16 residues.

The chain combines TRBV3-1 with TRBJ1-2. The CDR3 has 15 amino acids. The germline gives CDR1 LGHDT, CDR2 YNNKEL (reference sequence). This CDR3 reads CASSPGRVRNYGYTF.

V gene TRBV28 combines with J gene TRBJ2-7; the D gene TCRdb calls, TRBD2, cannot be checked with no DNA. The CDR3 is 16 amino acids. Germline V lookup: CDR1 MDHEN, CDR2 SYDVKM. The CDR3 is CASSFLGLAGAYEQYF.

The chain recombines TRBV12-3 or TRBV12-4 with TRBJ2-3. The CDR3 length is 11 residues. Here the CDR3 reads CASTVTDTQYF.

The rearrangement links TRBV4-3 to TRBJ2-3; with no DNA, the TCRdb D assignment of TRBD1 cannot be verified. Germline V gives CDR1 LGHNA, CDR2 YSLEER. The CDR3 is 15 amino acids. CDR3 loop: CASSQDSQGSDTQYF.

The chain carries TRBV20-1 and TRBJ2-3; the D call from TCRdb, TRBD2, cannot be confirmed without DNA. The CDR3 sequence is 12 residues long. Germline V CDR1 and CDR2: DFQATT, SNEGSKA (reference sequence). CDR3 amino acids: CSASSEGDTQYF.